The rows below give T cell receptor beta chains drawn from one sample of a study of T cell repertoires in cytomegalovirus infection. Using its own MiXCR run on the reads, TCRdb lists one record per CDR3 protein. The sample consists of roughly 250,000 distinct CDR3 sequences, over 9% of them appearing once. Sequenced input: PBMCs. Source of these receptors: a human donor in good health (CMV status not recorded). Some clones in this sample may be carry-over from other donors' samples. Each CDR3 is given with its conserved first and last residue. D genes are given only for firm matches. Only some rows state a clone size, as once, few, many or a class for expanded clones.

d_call	j_call	v_call	clone_size	cdr3_nt	cdr3_aa
-	TRBJ1-1	TRBV7-2	many	TGTGCCAGCAGCTTAACTGTGACCTTTGGGAACACTGAAGCTTTCTTT	CASSLTVTFGNTEAFF
-	TRBJ1-5	TRBV7-3	many	TGTGCCAGCAGCCAGGGAGGGAATCAGCCCCAGCATTTT	CASSQGGNQPQHF
-	TRBJ1-5	TRBV24-1	-	TGTGCCACCAGTGCCAGGGCCAATCAGCCCCAGCATTTT	CATSARANQPQHF
TRBD1	TRBJ1-1	TRBV7-2	many	TGTGCCAGCAGCAGGGACAGGGAGAACACTGAAGCTTTCTTT	CASSRDRENTEAFF
TRBD2	TRBJ2-7	TRBV6-2/TRBV6-3	-	TGTGCCAGCAGTTACTTGAGCGGGAGAATCGGCTACGAGCAGTACTTC	CASSYLSGRIGYEQYF
TRBD2	TRBJ2-1	TRBV6-6	few	TGTGCCAGCAGTGCTCTAGCGGGGGGGAACAATGAGCAGTTCTTC	CASSALAGGNNEQFF
-	TRBJ2-6	TRBV28	-	TGTGCCAGCATTAGCTCTGGGGCCAACGTCCTGACTTTC	CASISSGANVLTF
-	TRBJ2-5	TRBV6-5	few	TGTGCCAGCACCCCCCGACTTGGACCCGAAGAGACCCAGTACTTC	CASTPRLGPEETQYF
TRBD1	TRBJ2-2	TRBV6-2/TRBV6-3	few	TGTGCCAGCACCGAACTAACAGGGGAAACCGGGGAGCTGTTTTTT	CASTELTGETGELFF
-	TRBJ1-1	TRBV7-9	many	TGTGCCAGCAGCTCACAGTCGAGCACTGAAGCTTTCTTT	CASSSQSSTEAFF
TRBD2	TRBJ2-7	TRBV9	-	TGTGCCAGCAGCGTTAAAGCGGGGGTTGCCTACGAGCAGTACTTC	CASSVKAGVAYEQYF
TRBD2	TRBJ2-5	TRBV4-2	-	TGTGCCAGCAGCCGGGAGGGGTCGGCGGGCCGGGAGGAGACCCAGTACTTC	CASSREGSAGREETQYF
TRBD2	TRBJ2-7	TRBV29-1	few	TGCAGCGTTGAGGGGCTAGCGGGGATCTACGAGCAGTACTTC	CSVEGLAGIYEQYF
TRBD2	TRBJ2-7	TRBV7-2	-	TGTGCCAGCAGCGCGGATAGCGGGGGGACGGCCTACGAGCAGTACTTC	CASSADSGGTAYEQYF
TRBD1	TRBJ1-2	TRBV20-1	-	TGCAGTGCTCTTCGGGACAGGGGGCCCTATGGCTACACCTTC	CSALRDRGPYGYTF
TRBD1	TRBJ1-1	TRBV29-1	many	TGCAGCGTTACAGGGGGCTCATCTGAAGCTTTCTTT	CSVTGGSSEAFF
TRBD1	TRBJ2-6	TRBV5-1	-	TGCGCCAGCAGCTTGGAGAGGGGACAGGGGTTTAGCTCTGGGGCCAACGTCCTGACTTTC	CASSLERGQGFSSGANVLTF
-	TRBJ2-1	TRBV7-2	-	TGTGCCAGCAGCCCCTGGGGCGGGGGCAGCTCCTACAATGAGCAGTTCTTC	CASSPWGGGSSYNEQFF
-	TRBJ1-2	TRBV6-5	few	TGTGCCAGCAGTTCTGAAATCTATGGCTACACCTTC	CASSSEIYGYTF
-	TRBJ1-1	TRBV19	-	TGTGCCAGTAGTCTAGACCCCGTTACCATGAACACTGAAGCTTTCTTT	CASSLDPVTMNTEAFF
-	TRBJ2-7	TRBV5-6	-	TGTGCCAGCAGCCCCCGGACAACTCTAACCTACGAGCAGTACTTC	CASSPRTTLTYEQYF
-	TRBJ2-4	TRBV5-1	few	TGCGCCAGCAGCTTGGGGCAGGTAGAAAACATTCAGTACTTC	CASSLGQVENIQYF
-	TRBJ1-6	TRBV7-2	many	TGTGCCAGCAGCTCCTCGGCTTATAATTCACCCCTCCACTTT	CASSSSAYNSPLHF
-	TRBJ1-2	TRBV28	many	TGTGCCAGCAGTTTAACCCAGAATAACTATGGCTACACCTTC	CASSLTQNNYGYTF
-	TRBJ1-2	TRBV19	many	TGTGCCAGTAGTATAGATCCTTATGGCTACACCTTC	CASSIDPYGYTF